Sequencing of this T cell receptor (beta chain) was carried out in a study of regulatory T cells in long-lasting Graves disease. Study conclusions and caveats: Newly diagnosed disease favored TRBV20-1 and TRBJ2-1 over persistent disease. Persistent Graves' patients showed less TCR diversity than newly diagnosed patients showed.

This clonotype was counted many times. Its antigen is unknown. CDR3 regions were amplified by Arm-PCR using iRepertoire HTBI primers to build TCR beta libraries. TCRdb fed the multiplex PCR reads into MiXCR, producing one record per CDR3 protein. The top ten clones hold 23% of a sample with 350,000 to 500,000 distinct CDR3 sequences, less than 20% of them seen once. Trimming left V 2 bases short and J 6 bases short, with 4 bases between. Germline values: CDR1 MNHEY, CDR2 SVGEGT. The CDR3 spans 11 residues. Sample time point: newly diagnosed GD, antithyroid drugs for less than 3 months. There was RNA extracted from PBMCs, and the TCR library was made from it. This sample also belongs to another study, concerning T cells in Graves' hyperthyroidism and ophthalmopathy. That study adds: Participants, patients aged 18 to 65, had newly diagnosed hyperthyroidism with a duration under 2 months.

The chain is built from TRBV6-2 or TRBV6-3 and TRBJ1-2; unclear D gene. The material sequenced was peripheral blood mononuclear cells (PBMCs), taken at new diagnosis, from a patient treated with antithyroid drugs. The clonotype comes from a woman younger than 30 with Graves disease. CDR3 coding DNA: TGTGCCAGCAGTTACGTAGATGGCTACACCTTC. Amino acid sequence: CASSYVDGYTF.